Sequencing of this T cell receptor beta chain was carried out in a study of T cell responses to AZD1222 COVID-19 vaccine. Study conclusions and caveats: Variant regions that are unmutated are reportedly the target of nearly half of spike-specific TCRs.

With 5 bases removed from V and 0 bases from J, the gap between germline ends came to 9 bases. Germline loops: CDR1 SGHNT, CDR2 YYREEE (reference sequence). This CDR3 has 14 residues. To note about this clone: Its antigen is not known.

Sequencing was performed with immunoSEQ multiplex PCR; in TCRdb, only in-frame clones are kept and a portion is missing. The sample has around 99,000 clones; about 88% are singletons. The sequencing here drew on peripheral blood, taken on day 0 of AZD1222 vaccination. This chain uses TRBV5-4 with TRBJ1-3; D uncertain. The source is an adult in good health. The CDR3 region is CASSFGSSGNTIYF. Here the CDR3 DNA reads TGTGCCAGCAGTTTCGGAAGCTCTGGAAACACCATATATTTT.